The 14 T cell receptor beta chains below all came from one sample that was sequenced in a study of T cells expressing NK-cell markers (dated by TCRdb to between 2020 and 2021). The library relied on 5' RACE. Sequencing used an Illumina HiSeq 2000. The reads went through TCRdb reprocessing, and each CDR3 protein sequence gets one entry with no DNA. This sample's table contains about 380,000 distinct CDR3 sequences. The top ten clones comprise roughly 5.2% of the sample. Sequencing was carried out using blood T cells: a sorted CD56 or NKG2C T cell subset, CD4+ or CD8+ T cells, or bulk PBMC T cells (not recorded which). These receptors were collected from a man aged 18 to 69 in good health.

This CDR3 reads CASSLSQAGGNTQYF. The chain combines TRBV5-1 with TRBJ2-3; TCRdb designates TRBD1, a call that cannot be tested without DNA. The CDR3 contains 15 residues. Germline V gene lookup returns CDR1 SGHRS and CDR2 YFSETQ.

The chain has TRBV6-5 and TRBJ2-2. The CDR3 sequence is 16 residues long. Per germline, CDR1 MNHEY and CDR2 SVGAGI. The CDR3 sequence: CASSYPRWPNTGELFF.

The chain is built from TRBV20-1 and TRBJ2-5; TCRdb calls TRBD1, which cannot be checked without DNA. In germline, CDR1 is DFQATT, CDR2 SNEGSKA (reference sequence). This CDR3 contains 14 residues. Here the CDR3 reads CSASIGPRRGTQYF.

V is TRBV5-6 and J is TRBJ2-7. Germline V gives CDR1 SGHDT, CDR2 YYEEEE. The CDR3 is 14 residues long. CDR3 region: CASSLVGGAYEQYF.

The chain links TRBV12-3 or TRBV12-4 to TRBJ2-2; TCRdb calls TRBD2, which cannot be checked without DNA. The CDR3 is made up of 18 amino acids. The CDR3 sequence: CASSLSYTSGGNTGELFF.

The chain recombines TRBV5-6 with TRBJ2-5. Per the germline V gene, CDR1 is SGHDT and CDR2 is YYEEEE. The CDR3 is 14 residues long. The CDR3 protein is CASSLISKEETQYF.

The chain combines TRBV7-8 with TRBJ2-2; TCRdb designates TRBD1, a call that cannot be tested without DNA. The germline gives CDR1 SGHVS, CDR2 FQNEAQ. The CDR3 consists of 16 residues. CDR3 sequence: CASSLVQGALAGELFF.

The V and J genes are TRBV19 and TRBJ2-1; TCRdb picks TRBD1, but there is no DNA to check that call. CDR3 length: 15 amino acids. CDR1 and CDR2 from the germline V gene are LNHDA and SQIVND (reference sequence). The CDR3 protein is CASTYGTAGFNEQFF.

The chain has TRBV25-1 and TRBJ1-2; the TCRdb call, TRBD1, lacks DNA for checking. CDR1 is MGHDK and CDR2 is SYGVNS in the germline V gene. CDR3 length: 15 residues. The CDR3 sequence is CASSEPRQGAGGYTF.

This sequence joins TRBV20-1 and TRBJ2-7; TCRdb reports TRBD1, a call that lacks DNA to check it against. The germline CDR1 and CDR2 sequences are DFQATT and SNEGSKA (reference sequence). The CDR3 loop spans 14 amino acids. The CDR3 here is CSAKGQPPVHEQYF.

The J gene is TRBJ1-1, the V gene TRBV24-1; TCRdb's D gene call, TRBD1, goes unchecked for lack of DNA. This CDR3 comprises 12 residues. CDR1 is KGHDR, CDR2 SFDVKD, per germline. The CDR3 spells CATRSDTTEAFF.

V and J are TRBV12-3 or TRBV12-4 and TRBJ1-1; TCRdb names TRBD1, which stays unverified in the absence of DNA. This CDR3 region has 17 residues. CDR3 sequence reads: CASRADRGTTLNTEAFF.

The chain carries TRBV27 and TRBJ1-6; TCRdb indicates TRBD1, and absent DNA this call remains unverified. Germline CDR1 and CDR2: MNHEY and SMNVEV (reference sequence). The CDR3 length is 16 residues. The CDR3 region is CASSRDRVTYNSPLHF.

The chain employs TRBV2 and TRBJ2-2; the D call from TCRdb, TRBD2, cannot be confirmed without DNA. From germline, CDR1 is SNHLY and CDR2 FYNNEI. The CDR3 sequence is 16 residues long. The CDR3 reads CASRWSGTSRTGELFF.